The rows below give T cell receptor beta chains drawn from one sample of a study of T cells in Graves' hyperthyroidism and ophthalmopathy. TCRdb reanalysed the multiplex PCR reads using MiXCR and keeps one entry per CDR3 protein. The sample lists about 570,000 distinct CDR3 sequences, 46% seen once, with under 20% in the top ten. Material: peripheral blood or thyroid tissue (not recorded which). These receptors were obtained from an adult woman with Graves' disease, either hyperthyroidism or ophthalmopathy (not recorded which). The CDR3 runs from the conserved cysteine through the conserved F or W. The D gene is left open where the match is weak. Only some rows state a clone size, as once, few, many or a class for expanded clones.

v_call,cdr3_length,clone_size,d_call,j_call,cdr3_aa,cdr3_nt
TRBV11-2,14,many,NA,TRBJ1-1,CASSFGRQSTGAFF,TGTGCCAGCAGCTTCGGACGTCAAAGCACGGGAGCTTTCTTT
TRBV25-1,15,NA,NA,TRBJ2-5,CASSEFEGPGETQYF,TGTGCCAGCAGTGAATTTGAGGGCCCTGGAGAGACCCAGTACTTC
TRBV29-1,12,few,NA,TRBJ2-7,CSVGWTAYEQYF,TGCAGCGTGGGTTGGACTGCCTACGAGCAGTACTTC
TRBV5-1,13,many,NA,TRBJ1-5,CASSLVGEQPQHF,TGCGCCAGCAGCTTGGTGGGGGAGCAGCCCCAGCATTTT
TRBV7-9,18,NA,TRBD1,TRBJ1-2,CASSFFRYRDRGSYGYTF,TGTGCCAGCAGCTTCTTCCGCTACCGGGACAGGGGATCCTATGGCTACACCTTC
TRBV29-1,12,NA,TRBD2,TRBJ2-7,CSVGFGLGEQYF,TGCAGCGTTGGATTCGGACTAGGCGAGCAGTACTTC
TRBV29-1,13,NA,NA,TRBJ2-7,CSVDLDSSYEQYF,TGCAGCGTTGATTTGGACAGCTCCTACGAGCAGTACTTC
TRBV19,16,NA,TRBD1,TRBJ2-6,CARDGRGLTGANVLTF,TGTGCCAGAGACGGAAGGGGGCTCACCGGGGCCAACGTCCTGACTTTC
TRBV24-1,12,NA,NA,TRBJ2-1,CASSTTGLEQFF,TGTGCCAGCAGTACTACAGGCCTTGAGCAGTTCTTC
TRBV3-1,14,many,TRBD1,TRBJ2-7,CASSQRTGTYEQYF,TGTGCCAGCAGCCAGCGGACAGGGACCTACGAGCAGTACTTC
TRBV5-1,14,many,NA,TRBJ2-7,CASSPDGFNYEQYF,TGCGCCAGCAGTCCCGACGGATTTAACTACGAGCAGTACTTC
TRBV27,12,NA,NA,TRBJ1-1,CASSFRGLEAFF,TGTGCCAGCAGCTTTAGAGGGTTGGAAGCTTTCTTT
TRBV29-1,14,few,NA,TRBJ2-6,CSVETPRGANVLTF,TGCAGCGTTGAAACTCCGCGCGGGGCCAACGTCCTGACTTTC
TRBV2,13,many,NA,TRBJ1-4,CADQGNENEKLFF,TGTGCCGACCAAGGGAACGAGAATGAAAAACTGTTTTTT
TRBV7-2,14,many,NA,TRBJ2-2,CASSSILEAGELFF,TGTGCCAGCAGCTCGATCCTAGAAGCCGGGGAGCTGTTTTTT
TRBV27,18,NA,TRBD1,TRBJ1-3,CASSLGQDPLLSGNTIYF,TGTGCCAGCAGTTTAGGACAGGACCCCTTACTCTCTGGAAACACCATATATTTT
TRBV10-2,12,many,NA,TRBJ2-2,CASSRVTGELFF,TGCGCCAGCAGTCGGGTAACCGGGGAGCTGTTTTTT
TRBV13,13,many,NA,TRBJ2-6,CASSLSSANVLTF,TGTGCCAGCAGCTTATCTTCTGCCAACGTCCTGACTTTC